These 20 T cell receptor beta chains were all obtained from the same sample, sequenced in a study of blood T cells in healthy people across ages. Next came a second PCR, run for about 6 to 12 cycles, which used a sample-barcoded 5' primer along with a J-beta primer mix. Each CDR3 protein is one row after TCRdb ran MiXCR on the 5' RACE reads. Counted here are more than 750,000 distinct CDR3 sequences, roughly 29% occurring once; the ten biggest clones make up roughly 10%. These data also featured in a second study, about T cells of mothers and their children.

Sequencing was done on a sample of blood. The receptors here all came from a woman aged 40 to 50 in good health.

This clonotype was detected a few times. J is TRBJ1-1 and V is TRBV29-1; weak D call: TRBD1 (5 bases). V was cut by 2 bases and J by 7 bases, with 8 bases left in between. CDR1 is SQVTM and CDR2 is ANQGSEA in the germline V gene. This CDR3 is built from 11 residues. The CDR3 loop reads CSVEWGIEAFF. For the CDR3, the DNA is TGCAGCGTTGAATGGGGGATTGAAGCTTTCTTT. Full variable domain (rest looked up from reference TRBV29-1 and TRBJ1-1): SAVISQKPSRDICQRGTSLTIQCQVDSQVTMMFWYRQQPGQSLTLIATANQGSEATYESGFVIDKFPISRPNLTFSTLTVSNMSPEDSSIYLCSVEWGIEAFFGQGTRLTVV.

This clonotype came up many times. This chain joins TRBV27 and TRBJ2-5, with D possibly matching TRBD1 (5 bases). The germline V gene has CDR1 MNHEY and CDR2 SMNVEV (reference sequence). V was cut by 3 bases and J by 0 bases, with 8 bases left in between. The CDR3 extends over 14 amino acids. DNA for the CDR3: TGTGCCAGCAGTTTCAGGGAAGACCAAGAGACCCAGTACTTC. It encodes CASSFREDQETQYF.

For this clonotype: A read error may account for a junction end that differs from germline. The chain recombines TRBV6-5 with TRBJ2-5; no reliable D call. This CDR3 region has 15 residues. The germline CDR1 and CDR2 sequences are MNHEY and SVGAGI. CDR3 protein: CASSYSTAYQGTQYF. The CDR3 DNA sequence: TGTGCCAGCAGTTACTCTACCGCATACCAAGGGACCCAGTACTTC.

This clonotype was counted ten times or more. V usage is TRBV2 and J usage is TRBJ1-1; D not resolved. The CDR3 covers 14 residues. CDR1 SNHLY and CDR2 FYNNEI come from the germline V gene. The V gene lost 2 bases and the J gene lost 7 bases, with 14 bases spanning the gap. This CDR3 reads CASSEKGQLVEAFF. CDR3 nucleotides: TGTGCCAGCAGTGAAAAAGGGCAGCTAGTTGAAGCTTTCTTT.

This chain connects TRBV12-3 or TRBV12-4 to TRBJ1-6, with 8 bases aligning to TRBD1. Germline trimming cut 4 bases from V and 18 bases from J; bases unmatched to any gene: 14. This CDR3 comprises 14 residues. The DNA for the CDR3 is TGTGCCAGCAGTTCGGGACAGGCCGGAGAGGCCCCCCACTTT. Amino acid sequence: CASSSGQAGEAPHF.

The J gene is TRBJ2-6, the V gene TRBV2, with a possible D match to TRBD1 (5 bases). V lost 4 bases, J lost 13 bases, and 20 bases lay in between. The germline CDR1 and CDR2 sequences are SNHLY and FYNNEI. This CDR3 region has 15 residues. The CDR3 bases are TGTGCCAGCAGTGTCGACCAGGGCCCCTGCGTAGTCCTGACTTTC. Protein sequence: CASSVDQGPCVVLTF.

This clonotype was observed at least ten times. The chain employs TRBV7-6 and TRBJ2-6, with D hard to call. V dropped 6 bases and J dropped 0 bases, with 6 bases sitting between them. The length of the CDR3 is 14 residues. In germline, CDR1 is SGHVS, CDR2 FNYEAQ. This chain's CDR3 is CASRFSSGANVLTF. In DNA, the CDR3 is TGTGCCAGCAGATTTAGCTCTGGGGCCAACGTCCTGACTTTC. Variable domain in full (rest from reference TRBV7-6 and TRBJ2-6): GAGVSQSPRYKVTKRGQDVALRCDPISGHVSLYWYRQALGQGPEFLTYFNYEAQQDKSGLPNDRFSAERPEGSISTLTIQRTEQRDSAMYRCASRFSSGANVLTFGAGSRLTVL.

This clonotype was counted between two and nine times. CDR3 sequence: CSVVDSIGQPQHF. Here the CDR3 DNA reads TGCAGCGTTGTTGACAGTATCGGTCAGCCCCAGCATTTT. The rearrangement uses TRBV29-1 and TRBJ1-5; TRBD1 might be the D (5 bases). V was shortened by 4 bases and J by 6 bases, with 13 bases between the two germline ends. The germline V gene has CDR1 SQVTM and CDR2 ANQGSEA. The CDR3 loop spans 13 amino acids.

This clonotype was observed many times. The rearrangement joins TRBV5-1 to TRBJ2-1; 10 nucleotides align to TRBD2. After removal of 3 bases from V and 2 bases from J, the junction contained 5 bases not matched to a gene. CDR1 is SGHRS, CDR2 YFSETQ, per germline. There are 16 residues in the CDR3. CDR3: CASSSQLAGTYNEQFF. For the CDR3, the DNA is TGCGCCAGCAGCTCACAACTAGCGGGGACCTACAATGAGCAGTTCTTC.

This clonotype was found many times. This chain uses TRBV6-5 with TRBJ2-3; no clear D gene. Germline V gives CDR1 MNHEY, CDR2 SVGAGI. Trimming took 0 bases from V and 2 from J, leaving 9 bases between them. The CDR3 runs to 15 residues. In DNA, the CDR3 is TGTGCCAGCAGTTACTCGACCCTAACCACAGATACGCAGTATTTT. It encodes CASSYSTLTTDTQYF.

As for this clonotype: Just one base apart from a much larger clone, this may be a read error. The V and J genes are TRBV29-1 and TRBJ2-1, with 8 bases identical to TRBD1. Germline V gene sequence: CDR1 SQVTM, CDR2 ANQGSEA. The CDR3 contains 14 residues. In DNA form, the CDR3 reads TGCAGCGTTGAAGGGTGGACAGGGTACAATGAGCGGTTCTTC. Translated, it gives CSVEGWTGYNERFF.

The chain has TRBV10-3 and TRBJ1-2; D remains ambiguous. The CDR3 is made up of 13 amino acids. The V end was cut by 6 bases, the J end by 0 bases, with 8 bases between. Germline-derived CDR1 and CDR2 are ENHRY and SYGVKD. The CDR3 DNA reads as TGTGCCATCAGGGTGTCAGCTAACTATGGCTACACCTTC. Translation: CAIRVSANYGYTF.

This clonotype was counted between two and nine times. The chain is built from TRBV7-2 and TRBJ1-1; D remains unclear. The CDR3 extends over 13 amino acids. The V gene lost 5 bases and the J gene lost 5 bases, with 12 bases spanning the gap. Germline-derived CDR1 and CDR2 are SGHTA and FQGNSA. CDR3 amino acids: CASSRSVRTEAFF. CDR3 bases: TGTGCCAGCAGCCGATCCGTTCGGACTGAAGCTTTCTTT. The full variable domain, in which reference TRBV7-2 and TRBJ1-1 provide the parts outside the CDR3, is GAGVSQSPSNKVTEKGKDVELRCDPISGHTALYWYRQSLGQGLEFLIYFQGNSAPDKSGLPSDRFSAERTGGSVSTLTIQRTQQEDSAVYLCASSRSVRTEAFFGQGTRLTVV.

This clonotype showed up just once. Since a much larger clone is just one base distant, this may be a read error. The chain recombines TRBV29-1 with TRBJ2-1; 9 bases align to TRBD1. The V and J ends lost 2 bases and 5 bases, in that order; junction bases with no gene match: 7. This CDR3 region has 15 residues. Germline V gives CDR1 SQVTM, CDR2 ANQGSEA. The CDR3 loop is CSVEPRQGGHNEQFF. DNA for the CDR3: TGCAGCGTTGAACCCAGACAGGGGGGCCACAATGAGCAGTTCTTC.

A note on this clonotype: Relative to the germline gene, one junction end is altered; a read error may explain this. This rearrangement joins TRBV5-5 to TRBJ1-1, with D perhaps TRBD1 (5 bases). Per the germline V gene, CDR1 is SGHKS and CDR2 is YYEKEE (reference sequence). The CDR3 has 15 amino acids. The CDR3, as DNA: TGTGTCAGCAGCTTGGCTGGGACCGCGAACACTGAAGCTTTCTTT. As protein: CVSSLAGTANTEAFF.

This clonotype was found many times. The chain joins TRBV10-3 to TRBJ2-7, with 8 nucleotides matching TRBD1. Germline V CDR1 and CDR2: ENHRY, SYGVKD. The CDR3 contains 15 residues. V was pared by 2 bases and J by 1 base, with 4 bases of the junction left unmatched. The DNA of the CDR3 is TGTGCCATCAGTGAGGAACAGGGGGATTCCTACGAGCAGTACTTC. Translating gives CAISEEQGDSYEQYF.

This clonotype came up a few times. This sequence joins TRBV2 and TRBJ1-1, with D uncertain. The V end lost 3 bases, the J end lost 3 bases, and 11 bases lay between the germline ends. Germline V CDR1 and CDR2: SNHLY, FYNNEI. The CDR3 length is 14 residues. The CDR3 sequence is CASSDLPKYTEAFF. Written as DNA, the CDR3 is TGTGCCAGCAGTGATCTGCCTAAGTACACTGAAGCTTTCTTT.

This clonotype was seen a handful of times. The chain combines TRBV11-2 with TRBJ2-1; TRBD2 is a possible D gene (5 bases). The CDR3 sequence is 16 residues long. Germline CDR1 SGHAT, CDR2 FQNNGV. V was shortened by 1 base and J by 3 bases, with 13 bases between the two germline ends. CDR3 in DNA: TGTGCCAGCAGCTTAGTTAGGCTAGCCGTCTACAATGAGCAGTTCTTC. As protein: CASSLVRLAVYNEQFF.

The chain links TRBV7-6 to TRBJ2-1; no reliable D call. Germline V gene lookup returns CDR1 SGHVS and CDR2 FNYEAQ. Trimming took off 2 bases at V and 8 bases at J, with 13 bases between the two ends. The CDR3 is made up of 14 amino acids. CDR3 sequence: CASSLLLGVHEQFF. DNA of the CDR3: TGTGCCAGCAGCTTATTGCTAGGAGTCCATGAGCAGTTCTTC.

The count of this clonotype is one. Mismatch with germline at one junction end may stem from a read error. This chain connects TRBV7-3 to TRBJ2-3, with 7 nucleotides matching TRBD1. The length of the CDR3 is 16 residues. Germline values: CDR1 SGHTA, CDR2 FQGTGA. CDR3 coding DNA: TGTGTCAGCAGCCCTTCGACAGGGAGCATGGCAGATACGCAGTATTTT. Amino acid sequence: CVSSPSTGSMADTQYF.